This note documents a single T cell receptor (beta chain) sequence. Its target antigen remains unknown. Nothing much larger sits one base from this clone, and base qualities are not available. The germline V gene gives CDR1 as SQVTM and CDR2 as ANQGSEA. Including cysteine and phenylalanine, the CDR3 has 13 amino acids. The CDR3 DNA has 39 bases and is translated from base 1. V sheds 6 bases and J sheds 0 bases, leaving 11 bases between their ends. The time point label, as the study defines it: healthy volunteer bleed at 6 weeks. Total RNA was extracted from unfractionated whole blood collected in Tempus Blood RNA tubes. Roughly 5 healthy volunteers served as TCR sequencing controls and were bled at day 0, 2 weeks and 6 weeks. The sample belongs to a study of human T cells and chemical hapten exposure (dated by TCRdb to about 2021). With regard to the full study: Libraries were pooled for sequencing, and variation in per-sample TCR yields was attributed mainly to small differences in library volumes within the pool. Each blood RNA sample was used to sequence both TCR alpha and TCR beta chains. Peripheral blood TCR repertoire changes were tracked in vivo in alopecia patients during primary and secondary sensitization to the hapten diphenylcyclopropenone (DPC).

Results the study describes overall, beyond this receptor: DPC sensitization did not change the number of TCRs with a frequency above 1 in 1000, and there was no evidence of changes in global repertoire structure. After repeated subsampling, changes were observed in the strength of the expansion versus patch-test correlation and in the threshold at which the correlation became significant.

Libraries came from RACE. Reads for this sample came from a NextSeq 500. During library preparation, unique molecular identifiers were attached to individual cDNA molecules so that TCRs could be counted quantitatively and reproducibly. The authors processed their data as follows. Samples had a median of about 96,000 TCRs, with a range from 23,224 to 690,600. V, J and CDR3 annotation of the TCR reads was performed with the Decombinator software suite. To make PS versus PT1 abundance plots, every sample was subsampled to the same number of TCRs (28,000). Expanded TCRs were defined as absent before sensitization and observed at least eight times at the 2-week time point. TCRdb trimmed the raw reads at Q25, called clones with MiXCR and kept productive beta chains. For every CDR3 protein sequence, its rows merge into one entry that carries the most common genes and DNA. None of the V and J calls come from the authors' own analysis; TCRdb made them. The sample contains about 82,000 distinct CDR3 sequences, roughly 8.7% of them found a single time. The ten largest clones capture under 2% of the sample.

The V and J segments used are TRBV29-1 and TRBJ1-1; the best D guess is TRBD1, with 6 bases matching. The specimen was whole blood. This clonotype was obtained from a male donor in good health. Some clones in this sample may be carry-over from other donors' samples. The bases are TGCAGCGTACAGGGACTCATGAACACTGAAGCTTTCTTT. Its coded protein is CSVQGLMNTEAFF.